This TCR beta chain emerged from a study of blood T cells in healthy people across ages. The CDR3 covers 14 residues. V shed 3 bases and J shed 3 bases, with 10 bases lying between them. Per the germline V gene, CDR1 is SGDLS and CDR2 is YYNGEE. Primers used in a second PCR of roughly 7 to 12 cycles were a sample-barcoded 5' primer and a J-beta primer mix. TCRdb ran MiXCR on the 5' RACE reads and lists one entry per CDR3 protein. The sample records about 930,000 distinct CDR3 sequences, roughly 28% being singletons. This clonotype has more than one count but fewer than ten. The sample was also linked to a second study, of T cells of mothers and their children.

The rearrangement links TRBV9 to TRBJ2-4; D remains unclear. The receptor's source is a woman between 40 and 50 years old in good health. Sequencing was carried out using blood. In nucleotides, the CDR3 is TGTGCCAGCAGCGCCCAAGATGGCAAAAACATTCAGTACTTC. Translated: CASSAQDGKNIQYF.